This T cell receptor (beta chain) was recovered during a study of sequential checkpoint blockade in melanoma. Study summary: Maintenance nivolumab came after either treatment sequence.

Treatment meaning: randomized to nivolumab then ipilimumab (arm A) or the reverse (arm B). This clone was observed a handful of times. Sequencing used immunoSEQ multiplex PCR; TCRdb keeps in-frame clones, though not all of them. The table shows about 8,200 clones, with about three fifths occurring only once. This CDR3 comprises 15 residues. J lost 8 bases, V lost 0 bases, and 8 bases had no gene match. Looked up from germline, CDR1 is MGHRA and CDR2 is YSYEKL. The clonotype was recovered from a human donor with melanoma. This chain links TRBV4-1 with TRBJ1-1; 8 nucleotides agree with TRBD1. The source material was CD8+ T cells sorted from blood (inferred from file names), sampled from a patient given nivolumab and ipilimumab in sequence. The CDR3 sequence: CASSQDHRGEPEAFF. CDR3 bases: TGCGCCAGCAGCCAAGATCACAGGGGGGAACCCGAAGCTTTCTTT.